The present TCR beta chain was sequenced within a study of cytomegalovirus exposure and HLA in healthy donors. Study background: Around 86 million unique TCRs, all from HLA-typed donors, were included in an early release of the data.

With 60 Vbeta and 13 Jbeta primers, the PCR was carried out. Data came from immunoSEQ multiplex PCR; TCRdb stores just in-frame clones and leaves some out. The sample has roughly 110,000 clones, around 85% seen once. This CDR3 region has 13 residues. The V end lost 11 bases, the J end lost 2 bases, and 16 bases lay between the germline ends. The germline V gene has CDR1 MNHEY and CDR2 SVGAGI. Remarks on this clone: The antigen is unknown.

Overall study findings and caveats: Most TCR sequences were rare, but some public TCRs occurred in many donors. Confirmation in vitro established that a few CMV-associated chains were specific for CMV antigens. With further analysis later on, most CMV-associated TCR beta chains appeared HLA-restricted.

This sequence was found in a man aged 55 to 69 in good health and CMV-seronegative. Sample: PBMCs. The chain couples TRBV6-5 to TRBJ2-7, with D maybe TRBD1 (6 bases). The CDR3 DNA reads TGTGCCTCTTTCGGACAGCCTACCTACGAGCAGTACTTC. Its protein product is CASFGQPTYEQYF.